This T cell receptor beta chain came from a study of response to subunit inactivated influenza vaccine. With regard to this clonotype: Its matching antigen is unknown. This may arise from a read error, as a much more abundant clone is one base away.

General study results and limits: Authors proposed each seasonal influenza vaccination draws in few new T cells.

The CDR3 runs to 15 residues. From germline, CDR1 is DFQATT and CDR2 SNEGSKA (reference sequence). TCRdb analysed the RT-PCR reads with MiXCR anew, one entry per CDR3 protein. The sample shows hundreds of thousands of distinct CDR3 sequences, more than 15% of them seen only once. The material sequenced was PBMCs from blood, taken 11 to 12 days after vaccination. J is TRBJ2-4 and V is TRBV20-1, with 10 bases matching TRBD1. The sequence was collected from a middle-aged man who received an inactivated influenza vaccine. CDR3 nucleotide sequence: TGCAGTGATAGAGAAAACCGGGACAGGGGAAACATTCAGTACTTC. Residues: CSDRENRDRGNIQYF.